The 4 T cell receptor beta chains given below trace back to one sample, sequenced in a study of spatial heterogeneity in lung cancer. TCRdb reanalysed the 5' RACE reads using MiXCR and keeps one entry per CDR3 protein. The sample includes roughly 3,300 distinct CDR3 sequences, 15% to 20% of them seen just once. Time point of the sample: sample taken at primary tumor resection. Without sorting, whole RNA was sequenced from tumor, nontumor lung or frozen PBMC. Sequencing was performed on PBMCs, taken at surgery. The receptor set was obtained from a female donor with early-stage non-small cell lung cancer.

At least ten counts were recorded for this clonotype. The J gene is TRBJ1-2, the V gene TRBV29-1; 7 nucleotides match TRBD1. The ends lost 2 bases at V and 7 bases at J; junction bases unmatched: 10. This CDR3 has 14 amino acids. Germline CDR1 and CDR2: SQVTM and ANQGSEA. CDR3 nucleotide sequence: TGCAGCGTTGAATCGCAGGGGGGATGGTCTGGCTACACCTTC. It encodes CSVESQGGWSGYTF.

This clonotype was observed a few times. This chain joins TRBV3-1 and TRBJ2-7; D may be TRBD2 (6 bases). The CDR3 consists of 13 residues. Deletions cut 3 bases from V and 7 bases from J, with 13 bases between. The germline gives CDR1 LGHDT, CDR2 YNNKEL (reference sequence). The CDR3 region is CASSHSGAGEQYF. The CDR3 DNA reads as TGTGCCAGCAGCCATAGTGGGGCGGGAGAGCAGTACTTC.

This clonotype was detected many times. The chain joins TRBV5-1 to TRBJ2-1; tentatively, D is TRBD2 (5 bases). The germline V gene has CDR1 SGHRS and CDR2 YFSETQ. This CDR3 has 15 amino acids. V was cut by 7 bases and J by 2 bases, with 16 bases left in between. CDR3 in amino acids: CASRDYYIPYNEQFF. CDR3 in DNA: TGCGCCAGCCGAGACTACTACATCCCCTACAATGAGCAGTTCTTC.

This clonotype was found many times. The chain is built from TRBV5-6 and TRBJ2-1; the D is unclear. This CDR3 spans 14 amino acids. The V gene's germline CDR1 is SGHDT and CDR2 YYEEEE. The ends were cut back, 4 bases at V and 7 bases at J, with 15 bases in the middle. This CDR3 reads CASSRMGLINEQFF. DNA of the CDR3: TGTGCCAGCAGCCGCATGGGGTTGATTAATGAGCAGTTCTTC.